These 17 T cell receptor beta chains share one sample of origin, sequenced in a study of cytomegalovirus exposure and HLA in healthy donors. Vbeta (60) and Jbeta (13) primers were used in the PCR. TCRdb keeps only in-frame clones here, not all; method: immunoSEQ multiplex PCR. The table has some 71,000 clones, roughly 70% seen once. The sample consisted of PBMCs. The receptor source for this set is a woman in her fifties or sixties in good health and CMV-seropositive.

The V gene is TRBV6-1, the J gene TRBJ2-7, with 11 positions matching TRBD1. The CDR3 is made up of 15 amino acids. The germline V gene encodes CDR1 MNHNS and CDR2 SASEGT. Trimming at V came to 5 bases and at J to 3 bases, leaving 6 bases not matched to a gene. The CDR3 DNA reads TGTGCCAGCAGTCTTACAGGGACAGGGGGCTACGAGCAGTACTTC. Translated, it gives CASSLTGTGGYEQYF.

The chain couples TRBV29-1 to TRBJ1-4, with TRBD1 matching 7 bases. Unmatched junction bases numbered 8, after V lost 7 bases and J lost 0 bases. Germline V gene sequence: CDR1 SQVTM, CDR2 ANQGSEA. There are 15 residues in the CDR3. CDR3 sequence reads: CSATGSHSTNEKLFF. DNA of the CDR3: TGCAGCGCGACAGGGTCGCATTCAACTAATGAAAAACTGTTTTTT.

The CDR3 protein is CASSAAGVTEAFF. In nucleotides, the CDR3 is TGTGCCAGCAGCGCCGCAGGCGTCACTGAAGCTTTCTTT. J is TRBJ1-1 and V is TRBV7-6; D unclear. V lost 5 bases and J 4 bases, leaving 11 bases between the germline ends. CDR3 length equals 13 residues. CDR1 is SGHVS, CDR2 FNYEAQ, per germline. The complete variable domain, with remaining parts taken from reference TRBV7-6 and TRBJ1-1, reads GAGVSQSPRYKVTKRGQDVALRCDPISGHVSLYWYRQALGQGPEFLTYFNYEAQQDKSGLPNDRFSAERPEGSISTLTIQRTEQRDSAMYRCASSAAGVTEAFFGQGTRLTVV.

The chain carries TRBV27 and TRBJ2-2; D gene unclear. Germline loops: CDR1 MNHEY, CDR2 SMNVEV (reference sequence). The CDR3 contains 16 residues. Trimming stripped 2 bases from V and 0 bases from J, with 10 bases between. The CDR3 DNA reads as TGTGCCAGCAGTTTACGTCCGGAGCCGAACACCGGGGAGCTGTTTTTT. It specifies CASSLRPEPNTGELFF.

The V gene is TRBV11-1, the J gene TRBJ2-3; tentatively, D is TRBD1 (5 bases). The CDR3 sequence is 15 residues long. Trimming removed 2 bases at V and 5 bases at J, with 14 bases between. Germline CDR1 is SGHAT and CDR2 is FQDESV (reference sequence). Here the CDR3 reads CASSLTGTLVDTQYF. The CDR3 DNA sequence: TGTGCCAGCAGCTTAACAGGAACCTTGGTAGATACGCAGTATTTT.

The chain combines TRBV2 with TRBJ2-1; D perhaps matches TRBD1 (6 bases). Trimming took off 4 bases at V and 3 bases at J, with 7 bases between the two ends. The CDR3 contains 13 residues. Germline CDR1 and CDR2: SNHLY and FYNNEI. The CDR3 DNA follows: TGTGCCAGCAGTGGGGGACACTACAATGAGCAGTTCTTC. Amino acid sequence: CASSGGHYNEQFF.

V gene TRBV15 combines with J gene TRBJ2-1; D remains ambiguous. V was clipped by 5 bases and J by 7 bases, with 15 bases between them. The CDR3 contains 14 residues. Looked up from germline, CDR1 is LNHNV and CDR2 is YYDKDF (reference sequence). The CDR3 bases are TGTGCCACCAGCTCACTTTCTTACTTGAATGAGCAGTTCTTC. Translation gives CATSSLSYLNEQFF.

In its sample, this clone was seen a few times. The CDR3 sequence is CASSPGGTYEQYF. The CDR3 DNA reads TGTGCCAGCAGCCCCGGGGGGACCTACGAGCAGTACTTC. The rearrangement links TRBV5-5 to TRBJ2-7; 7 nucleotides line up with TRBD2. The V gene end was trimmed by 4 bases and the J gene end by 2 bases; junction bases not matched to a gene: 3. Germline loops: CDR1 SGHKS, CDR2 YYEKEE (reference sequence). There are 13 residues in the CDR3.

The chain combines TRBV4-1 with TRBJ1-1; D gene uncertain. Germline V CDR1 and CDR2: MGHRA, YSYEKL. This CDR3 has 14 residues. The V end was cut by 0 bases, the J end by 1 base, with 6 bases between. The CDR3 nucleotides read TGCGCCAGCAGCCAAGAACGGTGGAACACTGAAGCTTTCTTT. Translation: CASSQERWNTEAFF.

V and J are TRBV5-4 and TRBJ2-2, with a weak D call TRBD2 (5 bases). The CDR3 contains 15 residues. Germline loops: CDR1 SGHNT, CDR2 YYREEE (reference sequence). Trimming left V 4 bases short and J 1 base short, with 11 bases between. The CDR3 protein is CASSGGRLNTGELFF. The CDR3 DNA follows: TGTGCCAGCAGCGGAGGACGGTTGAACACCGGGGAGCTGTTTTTT.

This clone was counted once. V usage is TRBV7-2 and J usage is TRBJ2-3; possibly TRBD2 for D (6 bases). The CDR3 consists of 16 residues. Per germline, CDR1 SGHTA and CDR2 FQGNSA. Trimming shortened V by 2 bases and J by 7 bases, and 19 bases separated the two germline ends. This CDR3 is CASSLSGARGSNTQYF. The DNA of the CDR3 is TGTGCCAGCAGCTTAAGTGGCGCACGGGGGTCAAATACGCAGTATTTT.

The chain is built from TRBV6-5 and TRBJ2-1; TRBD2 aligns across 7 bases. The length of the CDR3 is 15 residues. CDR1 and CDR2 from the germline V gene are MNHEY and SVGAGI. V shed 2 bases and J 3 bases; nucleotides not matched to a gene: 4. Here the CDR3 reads CASSYGRDYYNEQFF. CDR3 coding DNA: TGTGCCAGCAGTTACGGTCGGGACTACTACAATGAGCAGTTCTTC.

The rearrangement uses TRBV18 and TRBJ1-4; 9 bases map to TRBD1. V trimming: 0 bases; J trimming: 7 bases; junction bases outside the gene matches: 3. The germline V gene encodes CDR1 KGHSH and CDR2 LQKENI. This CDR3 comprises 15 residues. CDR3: CASSPPGTGIEKLFF. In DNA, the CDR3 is TGTGCCAGCTCACCACCCGGGACAGGGATTGAAAAACTGTTTTTT.

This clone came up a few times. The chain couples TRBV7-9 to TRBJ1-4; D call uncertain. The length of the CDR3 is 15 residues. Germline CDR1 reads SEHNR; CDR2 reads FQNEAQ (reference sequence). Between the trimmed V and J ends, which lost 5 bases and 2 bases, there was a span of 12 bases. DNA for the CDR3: TGTGCCAGCAGCCGAGAGCGCATCACTAATGAAAAACTGTTTTTT. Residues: CASSRERITNEKLFF.

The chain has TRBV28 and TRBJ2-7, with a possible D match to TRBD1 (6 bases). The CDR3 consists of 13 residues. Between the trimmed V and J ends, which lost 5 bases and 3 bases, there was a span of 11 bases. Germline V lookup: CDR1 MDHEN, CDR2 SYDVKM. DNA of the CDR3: TGTGCCAGCAGTCCCGGACAGAACTACGAGCAGTACTTC. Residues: CASSPGQNYEQYF. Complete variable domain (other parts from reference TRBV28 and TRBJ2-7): DVKVTQSSRYLVKRTGEKVFLECVQDMDHENMFWYRQDPGLGLRLIYFSYDVKMKEKGDIPEGYSVSREKKERFSLILESASTNQTSMYLCASSPGQNYEQYFGPGTRLTVT.

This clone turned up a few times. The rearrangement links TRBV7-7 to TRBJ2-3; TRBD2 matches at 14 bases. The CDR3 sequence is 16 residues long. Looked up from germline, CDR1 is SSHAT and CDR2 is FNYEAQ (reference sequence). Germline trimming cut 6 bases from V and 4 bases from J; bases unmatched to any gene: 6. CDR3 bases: TGTGCCAGCAGTTCGACTAGCGGGGGGGTAGCAGATACGCAGTATTTT. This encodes CASSSTSGGVADTQYF.

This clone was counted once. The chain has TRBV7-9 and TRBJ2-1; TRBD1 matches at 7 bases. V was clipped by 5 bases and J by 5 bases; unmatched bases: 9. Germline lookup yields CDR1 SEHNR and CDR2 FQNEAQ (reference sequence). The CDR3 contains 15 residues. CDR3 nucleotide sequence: TGTGCCAGCAGCCCCCCGGGACAGAATAACAATGAGCAGTTCTTC. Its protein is CASSPPGQNNNEQFF.